This T cell receptor (beta chain) derives from a study of CXCR3-negative and CXCR3-positive naive CD8 T cells. Broader study findings: Memory cells differed in TRBV-TRBJ usage, but naive CXCR3-negative and CXCR3-positive cells had similar usage. TRB CDR3 hydrophobicity was greater in CXCR3-positive naive cells than in CXCR3-negative naive cells.

Concerning this clonotype: The target antigen is unknown.

It was by 5' RACE with UMI labels that the TRB cDNA libraries were prepared. TCRdb re-called the 5' RACE reads; one entry per CDR3 protein, DNA not given. Its table records some 140,000 distinct CDR3 sequences. Per the germline V gene, CDR1 is MNHEY and CDR2 is SVGEGT. The CDR3 is 17 amino acids. Naive cells were sorted as CD45RO-, CCR7+, CD27+ and CD95-. Sequenced: naive CXCR3+ CD8+ T cells from blood. Documented subset: CD45RO-CCR7+CD27+CD95- naive CD8+ T cells expressing CXCR3 (TNR3+). This clonotype originated in a human donor in good health. Some clones in this sample may be carry-over from other donors' samples. The J gene is TRBJ2-5, the V gene TRBV6-2 or TRBV6-3; TCRdb returns TRBD1, unconfirmable since there is no DNA. The CDR3 protein is CASSSYGTVALQETQYF.